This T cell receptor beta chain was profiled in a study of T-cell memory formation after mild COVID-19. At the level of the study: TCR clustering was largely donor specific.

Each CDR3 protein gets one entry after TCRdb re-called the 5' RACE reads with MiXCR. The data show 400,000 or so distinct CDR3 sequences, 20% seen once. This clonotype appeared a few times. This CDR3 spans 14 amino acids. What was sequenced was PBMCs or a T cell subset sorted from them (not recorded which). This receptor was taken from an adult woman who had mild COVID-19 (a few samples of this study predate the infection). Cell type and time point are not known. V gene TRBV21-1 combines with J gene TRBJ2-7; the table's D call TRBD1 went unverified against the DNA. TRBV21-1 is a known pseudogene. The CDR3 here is CANQQGAASYEQYF. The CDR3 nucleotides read TGTGCCAATCAACAGGGAGCGGCGTCCTACGAGCAGTACTTC.